This T cell receptor beta chain was identified during a study of PD-1 blockade in classical Hodgkin lymphoma. The protocol was immunoSEQ multiplex PCR, while the TCRdb copy is restricted to in-frame clones and leaves out a portion. The sample lists 15,000 to 20,000 clones, roughly 80% occurring once. Every patient was affected by relapse after autologous stem cell transplantation, while exposure to brentuximab vedotin was not uniform. The sample here was peripheral blood mononuclear cells (PBMCs), taken at baseline. The sequence came from a human donor with classical Hodgkin lymphoma.

The CDR3 bases are TGTGCCAGTAGTCCCGACAGGGGCCCGGGACTAGCGAGCTACGAGCAGTACTTC. As protein: CASSPDRGPGLASYEQYF. This chain joins TRBV19 and TRBJ2-7, with TRBD2 matching 10 bases. Looked up from germline, CDR1 is LNHDA and CDR2 is SQIVND (reference sequence). This CDR3 has 18 amino acids. V lost 5 bases to trimming and J lost 3 bases; unmatched junction nucleotides: 16.